This record concerns one T cell receptor (beta chain) sequence. These data belong to a study of blood T cell repertoires in COVID-19. The germline gives CDR1 LGHDT, CDR2 YNNKEL (reference sequence). The CDR3 spans 16 residues. Trimming took 4 bases from V and 2 from J; bases not matched to a gene: 3. The protocol was immunoSEQ multiplex PCR, while the TCRdb copy is restricted to in-frame clones and leaves out a portion. The table has about 220,000 clones, 80% to 90% seen once. The rearrangement uses TRBV3-1 (or the pseudogene TRBV3-2) and TRBJ2-3; TRBD2 aligns across 13 bases. The sequenced material came from peripheral blood. The clonotype comes from a man aged 45-60 years who had recovered from COVID-19. CDR3 in DNA: TGTGCCAGCAGCCCGGGACTAGCGGGACTCACAGATACGCAGTATTTT. This translates into CASSPGLAGLTDTQYF.